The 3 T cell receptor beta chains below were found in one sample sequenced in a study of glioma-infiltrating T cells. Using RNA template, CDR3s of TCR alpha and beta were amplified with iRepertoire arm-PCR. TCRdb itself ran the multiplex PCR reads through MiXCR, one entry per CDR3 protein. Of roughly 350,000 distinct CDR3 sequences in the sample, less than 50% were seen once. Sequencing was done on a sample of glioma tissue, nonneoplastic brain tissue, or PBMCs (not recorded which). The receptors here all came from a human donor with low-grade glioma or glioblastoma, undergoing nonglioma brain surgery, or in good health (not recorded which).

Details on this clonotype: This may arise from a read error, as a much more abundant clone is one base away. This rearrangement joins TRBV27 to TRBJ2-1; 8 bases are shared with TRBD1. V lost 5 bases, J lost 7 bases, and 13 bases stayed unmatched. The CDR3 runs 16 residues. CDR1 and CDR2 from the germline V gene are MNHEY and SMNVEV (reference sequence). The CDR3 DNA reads TGTGCCAGCAGTATCTATGGGACAGGACTTACAAATGAGCAGTTCTTC. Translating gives CASSIYGTGLTNEQFF.

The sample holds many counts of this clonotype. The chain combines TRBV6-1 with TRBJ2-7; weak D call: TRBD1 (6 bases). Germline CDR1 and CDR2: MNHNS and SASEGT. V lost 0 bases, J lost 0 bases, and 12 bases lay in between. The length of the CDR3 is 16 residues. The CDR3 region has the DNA TGTGCCAGCAGTGAAGCGGGGGCAGACATCTCCTACGAGCAGTACTTC. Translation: CASSEAGADISYEQYF.

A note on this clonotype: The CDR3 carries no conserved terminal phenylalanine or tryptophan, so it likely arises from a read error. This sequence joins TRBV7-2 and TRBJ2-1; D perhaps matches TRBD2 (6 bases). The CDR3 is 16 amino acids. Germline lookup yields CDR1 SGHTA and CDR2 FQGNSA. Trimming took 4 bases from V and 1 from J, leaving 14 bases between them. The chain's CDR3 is CASSSTIGSSYNEQFL. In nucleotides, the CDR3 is TGTGCCAGCAGCTCCACCATCGGGAGTTCCTACAATGAGCAGTTCTTA.